This T cell receptor (beta chain) was documented in a study of blood T cell repertoires in COVID-19. Looking at the study overall: COVID-19 samples collected from the United States, Italy and Spain covered acute and convalescent phases. PBMCs, B-cell-depleted T cells, or T cells were the source of the cDNA or gDNA that made up the material.

V gave up 7 bases and J gave up 0 bases; unmatched junction bases: 14. From germline, CDR1 is MNHEY and CDR2 SMNVEV (reference sequence). The CDR3 runs to 17 residues. Original processing methods: By means of reference gene primer amplification, nucleated cell counts were estimated. The data were produced by immunoSEQ multiplex PCR, yet TCRdb's version contains in-frame clones alone and is incomplete. That table supplies the V and J calls and clone size; D and trimming were determined from the DNA. The sample consists of roughly 100,000 clones, more than 85% of them appearing once. The specimen was peripheral blood. This receptor was identified in a man aged 18 to 29 with acute or convalescent COVID-19. This chain links TRBV27 with TRBJ1-1; 7 positions match TRBD1. In nucleotides, the CDR3 is TGTGCCAGCATTAAAGGAGGGGGCCTTTCTCTGAACACTGAAGCTTTCTTT. As protein: CASIKGGGLSLNTEAFF.